This paragraph reports one T cell receptor (beta chain). Its target is unknown. The sample is drawn from a study of cytomegalovirus exposure and HLA in healthy donors. For the study at large: Some 85 million unique TCRs, all from HLA-typed donors, were included in an early release of the data.

The PCR contained 60 Vbeta and 13 Jbeta primers. TCRdb's copy holds only in-frame clones and misses some; the assay was immunoSEQ multiplex PCR. This sample carries fewer than 85,000 clones, 72% of them seen once, and the ten largest clones take 4.9%. Study-wide points: In a later analysis, TCR beta V- and J-gene trimming showed a link to a missense DCLRE1C variant. 87-base-pair reads could not separate some V segments, including TRBV6-2 and TRBV6-3.

The V end was cut by 0 bases, the J end by 9 bases, with 9 bases between. Germline assignment: CDR1 LGHNA and CDR2 YSLEER. CDR3 length equals 13 residues. The sequencing sample was made of PBMCs. The chain recombines TRBV4-3 with TRBJ1-3; D is uncertain. The TCR sequence derives from a man aged 55 to 70 in good health and CMV-seropositive. CDR3 bases: TGCGCCAGCAGCCAAGATGGGAGAAGCACCATATATTTT. This encodes CASSQDGRSTIYF.